Below, 29 T cell receptor beta chains from the same sample are listed, as sequenced in a study of graft-versus-host responses after intestinal transplantation. Assay used: immunoSEQ multiplex PCR; TCRdb lists only in-frame clones, some missing. Here the sample spans tens of thousands of clones, approximately 96% being singletons. The input for sequencing was PBMCs, taken 16 days after intestinal transplant. These receptors were obtained from a human patient who received an intestinal transplant, so some T cells may come from the graft donor.

This chain connects TRBV9 to TRBJ2-5; tentatively, D is TRBD2 (6 bases). The CDR3 contains 15 residues. CDR1 SGDLS and CDR2 YYNGEE come from the germline V gene. The V and J ends lost 0 bases and 1 base respectively, with 10 bases between them. CDR3 residues: CASSVGGTAQETQYF. The DNA of the CDR3 is TGTGCCAGCAGCGTAGGCGGGACGGCCCAAGAGACCCAGTACTTC.

The rearrangement uses TRBV9 and TRBJ2-3; D gene ambiguous. V lost 0 bases and J 7 bases, leaving 9 bases between the germline ends. Germline-derived CDR1 and CDR2 are SGDLS and YYNGEE. The CDR3 is 13 amino acids. In nucleotides, the CDR3 is TGTGCCAGCAGCGTAGCCGTATCTCATACGCAGTATTTT. Translation: CASSVAVSHTQYF.

On this clone: Its ends do not fully match the called genes, so a read error is possible. The chain's CDR3 is CASSQELTRELFF. The CDR3 DNA sequence: TGTGCCAGCAGCCAAGAACTCACCCGGGAGCTGTTTTTT. This rearrangement joins TRBV4-2 to TRBJ2-2, with D unresolved. Per the germline V gene, CDR1 is LGHNA and CDR2 is YNFKEQ. This CDR3 is 13 amino acids long.

The V gene is TRBV27, the J gene TRBJ2-2, with a tentative D call TRBD1 (6 bases). Germline assignment: CDR1 MNHEY and CDR2 SMNVEV (reference sequence). With 6 bases removed from V and 0 bases from J, the gap between germline ends came to 11 bases. The CDR3 contains 15 residues. CDR3: CASSIRGTNTGELFF. In DNA, the CDR3 is TGTGCCAGCAGCATTAGGGGGACGAACACCGGGGAGCTGTTTTTT.

The chain recombines TRBV10-2 with TRBJ2-5; 14 nucleotides line up with TRBD2. Per germline, CDR1 WSHSY and CDR2 SAAADI. With 8 bases clipped from V and 5 bases from J, the junction kept 7 bases outside the gene matches. This CDR3 is built from 15 residues. CDR3: CASGTSGSLVETQYF. The CDR3 DNA is TGCGCCAGCGGGACTAGCGGGAGCTTAGTGGAGACCCAGTACTTC.

This clone was counted a few times. The chain couples TRBV19 to TRBJ1-3; D uncertain. The CDR3 sequence is 10 residues long. Trimming took 7 bases from V and 8 from J, leaving 6 bases between them. Germline V lookup: CDR1 LNHDA, CDR2 SQIVND (reference sequence). CDR3 in amino acids: CASKLDTIYF. CDR3 in DNA: TGTGCCAGTAAGCTTGACACCATATATTTT.

The V call is TRBV27, the J call TRBJ2-7; 7 positions match TRBD1. With 5 bases clipped from V and 2 bases from J, the junction kept 6 bases outside the gene matches. Germline lookup yields CDR1 MNHEY and CDR2 SMNVEV (reference sequence). The CDR3 sequence is 14 residues long. CDR3 residues: CASSPVTGTYEQYF. The DNA of the CDR3 is TGTGCCAGCAGTCCCGTGACAGGGACCTACGAGCAGTACTTC.

This clone was seen a few times. This chain uses TRBV19 with TRBJ2-7, with D maybe TRBD1 (5 bases). Germline V lookup: CDR1 LNHDA, CDR2 SQIVND (reference sequence). The CDR3 is 11 residues long. V lost 10 bases and J 0 bases, leaving 7 bases between the germline ends. The CDR3 is CATRDSYEQYF. DNA of the CDR3: TGTGCCACCAGGGACTCCTACGAGCAGTACTTC.

CDR3 amino acids: CASSEGQGNQPQHF. The CDR3 DNA reads TGTGCCAGCAGTGAAGGACAGGGCAATCAGCCCCAGCATTTT. The chain joins TRBV2 to TRBJ1-5; a weak D match, TRBD1 (6 bases). V shed 1 base and J shed 2 bases, with 6 bases lying between them. Looked up from germline, CDR1 is SNHLY and CDR2 is FYNNEI. The CDR3 is made up of 14 amino acids.

The rearrangement joins TRBV6-5 to TRBJ2-7; D uncertain. Deletions cut 5 bases from V and 2 bases from J, with 10 bases between. In germline, CDR1 is MNHEY, CDR2 SVGAGI. The CDR3 is 13 residues long. This CDR3 is CASSEYGTYEQYF. CDR3 sequence (DNA): TGTGCCAGCAGTGAATACGGAACCTACGAGCAGTACTTC.

The gene calls are TRBV28 and TRBJ2-7; 9 bases are a match to TRBD1. Germline CDR1 and CDR2: MDHEN and SYDVKM. This CDR3 comprises 15 residues. V gave up 2 bases and J gave up 0 bases; unmatched junction bases: 2. The CDR3 DNA reads as TGTGCCAGCAGTTTAAGGACAGGGGACTCCTACGAGCAGTACTTC. Translation: CASSLRTGDSYEQYF.

The CDR3 sequence is CASTFLSGTDEKLFF. The CDR3 nucleotides read TGTGCCAGCACCTTTTTATCCGGGACAGATGAAAAACTGTTTTTT. The V call is TRBV6-1, the J call TRBJ1-4, with 7 nucleotides matching TRBD1. Trimming at V came to 7 bases and at J to 6 bases, leaving 11 bases not matched to a gene. Germline values: CDR1 MNHNS, CDR2 SASEGT. This CDR3 has 15 residues.

V gene TRBV10-3 combines with J gene TRBJ1-3; maybe TRBD1 (6 bases). Germline CDR1 reads ENHRY; CDR2 reads SYGVKD. V lost 4 bases and J lost 3, with 7 bases in between. This CDR3 contains 13 residues. CDR3 bases: TGTGCCATCAGTGGGACAGATGGAAACACCATATATTTT. The encoded protein is CAISGTDGNTIYF.

The rearrangement joins TRBV6-5 to TRBJ2-5; perhaps TRBD1 as D (6 bases). The CDR3 contains 14 residues. V was cut by 6 bases and J by 2 bases, with 13 bases left in between. Germline lookup yields CDR1 MNHEY and CDR2 SVGAGI. In DNA, the CDR3 is TGTGCCAGCAGACTCGGGACACTTCAAGAGACCCAGTACTTC. Its translation is CASRLGTLQETQYF.

The chain employs TRBV28 and TRBJ2-5; the D gene could be TRBD1 or TRBD2 (6 bases each). The V and J ends lost 5 bases and 5 bases respectively, with 15 bases between them. This CDR3 has 14 amino acids. Germline-derived CDR1 and CDR2 are MDHEN and SYDVKM. The CDR3 DNA follows: TGTGCCAGCAGTCCCAGAAGGGGGAGGGAGACCCAGTACTTC. This gives the protein CASSPRRGRETQYF.

The V call is TRBV6-5, the J call TRBJ2-1; D remains unclear. The V and J ends lost 5 bases and 7 bases respectively, with 12 bases between them. The CDR3 covers 13 residues. Germline values: CDR1 MNHEY, CDR2 SVGAGI. CDR3 amino acids: CASSPGPQNEQFF. The CDR3 region has the DNA TGTGCCAGCAGTCCCGGGCCCCAGAATGAGCAGTTCTTC.

With respect to this clone: Other nucleotide sequences in the sample specify the same CDR3. The CDR3 bases are TGTGCCAGCAGTCCGGGACTAGCGGGTTACGAGCAGTACTTC. It translates to CASSPGLAGYEQYF. The chain carries TRBV27 and TRBJ2-7; 12 bases fit TRBD2. Germline V CDR1 and CDR2: MNHEY, SMNVEV (reference sequence). Trimming at V came to 5 bases and at J to 4 bases, leaving 3 bases not matched to a gene. The CDR3 loop spans 14 amino acids.

The chain is built from TRBV28 and TRBJ2-1; the match to TRBD2 covers 14 bases. CDR1 and CDR2 from the germline V gene are MDHEN and SYDVKM. This CDR3 spans 15 amino acids. The V gene end was trimmed by 6 bases and the J gene end by 7 bases; junction bases not matched to a gene: 5. Written as DNA, the CDR3 is TGTGCCAGCAGGGGGGGACTAGCGGGAGCGAATGAGCAGTTCTTC. Amino acid sequence: CASRGGLAGANEQFF. Complete variable domain (other parts from reference TRBV28 and TRBJ2-1): DVKVTQSSRYLVKRTGEKVFLECVQDMDHENMFWYRQDPGLGLRLIYFSYDVKMKEKGDIPEGYSVSREKKERFSLILESASTNQTSMYLCASRGGLAGANEQFFGPGTRLTVL.

This clone was recorded only once. This chain links TRBV28 with TRBJ2-7; D is perhaps TRBD2 (5 bases). CDR1 is MDHEN and CDR2 is SYDVKM in the germline V gene. Trimming pared 3 bases from V and 6 bases from J, leaving 15 bases between. There are 14 residues in the CDR3. Written as DNA, the CDR3 is TGTGCCAGCAGTTTTCGTGGGAGAAAGGGCGAGCAGTACTTC. The encoded protein is CASSFRGRKGEQYF.

The chain couples TRBV7-7 to TRBJ1-2, with no clear D. V was clipped by 5 bases and J by 4 bases, with 23 bases between them. The CDR3 has 17 amino acids. CDR1 and CDR2 (germline): SSHAT, FNYEAQ (reference sequence). The CDR3 DNA sequence: TGTGCCAGCAGCAGGCCTTGTAAGTGCCGAAAGATCTATGGCTACACCTTC. This translates into CASSRPCKCRKIYGYTF.

In regard to this clone: Other DNA sequences in this sample translate to the same CDR3. This rearrangement joins TRBV5-1 to TRBJ2-1; D is uncertain. The V gene lost 4 bases and the J gene lost 0 bases, with 5 bases spanning the gap. CDR1 is SGHRS and CDR2 is YFSETQ in the germline V gene. The CDR3 has 13 residues. The CDR3 region is CASSLSSYNEQFF. CDR3 nucleotide sequence: TGCGCCAGCAGCCTAAGCTCCTACAATGAGCAGTTCTTC.

The chain is built from TRBV28 and TRBJ1-1; unclear D gene. This CDR3 has 12 amino acids. Germline V gene sequence: CDR1 MDHEN, CDR2 SYDVKM. Trimming took off 7 bases at V and 4 bases at J, with 10 bases between the two ends. CDR3 coding DNA: TGTGCCAGCAACCCGGGTGGCACTGAAGCTTTCTTT. Translating it yields CASNPGGTEAFF.

The gene calls are TRBV28 and TRBJ1-1; no firm D call. The V end was cut by 7 bases, the J end by 0 bases, with 9 bases between. This CDR3 region has 13 residues. From germline, CDR1 is MDHEN and CDR2 SYDVKM. The CDR3 sequence is CASTSFMNTEAFF. The DNA of the CDR3 is TGTGCCAGCACTTCTTTTATGAACACTGAAGCTTTCTTT.

V is TRBV6-5 and J is TRBJ2-1; 7 nucleotides line up with TRBD2. This CDR3 contains 13 residues. V trimming: 4 bases; J trimming: 10 bases; junction bases outside the gene matches: 7. Germline values: CDR1 MNHEY, CDR2 SVGAGI. The CDR3, as DNA: TGTGCCAGCAGTTCAGCCCCACTAGCGGAGCAGTTCTTC. Amino acids: CASSSAPLAEQFF.

The chain links TRBV21-1 to TRBJ2-5; the table calls TRBD2, which could not be checked here. TRBV21-1 is recorded as a pseudogene. The CDR3 loop spans 17 amino acids. The CDR3 DNA reads TGTGCCAGCAGCAAAGGGACTAGCGGGAGAGGGCAAGAGACCCAGTACTTC. Its protein product is CASSKGTSGRGQETQYF.

This rearrangement joins TRBV5-1 to TRBJ2-7; 8 bases are a match to TRBD2. CDR1 and CDR2 from the germline V gene are SGHRS and YFSETQ. This CDR3 is built from 15 residues. V lost 0 bases, J lost 1 base, and 3 bases stayed unmatched. The CDR3 bases are TGCGCCAGCAGCTTGGGGGCGGGAGGTTCCTACGAGCAGTACTTC. Amino acids: CASSLGAGGSYEQYF.

V and J are TRBV13 and TRBJ1-1, with a possible D match to TRBD1 (6 bases). Deletions cut 1 base from V and 1 base from J, with 7 bases between. CDR1 is PRHDT and CDR2 is FYEKMQ in the germline V gene (reference sequence). The CDR3 is made up of 14 amino acids. The CDR3 sequence: CASSLAGANTEAFF. The CDR3 DNA sequence: TGTGCCAGCAGCTTAGCAGGGGCGAACACTGAAGCTTTCTTT.

The V call is TRBV5-6, the J call TRBJ2-3; 7 nucleotides match TRBD1. CDR3 length: 17 amino acids. Germline V gene lookup returns CDR1 SGHDT and CDR2 YYEEEE. With V trimmed by 3 bases and J by 1 base, 11 bases remained unmatched. CDR3 in amino acids: CASSSFGTASRTDTQYF. CDR3 DNA: TGTGCCAGCAGCTCTTTTGGGACAGCCAGTCGCACAGATACGCAGTATTTT.

Concerning this clone: Within the sample, other DNA sequences also encode this same CDR3. V is TRBV19 and J is TRBJ2-7, with 10 bases that match TRBD1. The length of the CDR3 is 14 residues. The junction had 2 bases not matched to a gene; V was cut back by 3 bases and J by 3 bases. Germline lookup yields CDR1 LNHDA and CDR2 SQIVND (reference sequence). The CDR3 DNA reads as TGTGCCAGTAGTATCCGGACAGGGGGCTACGAGCAGTACTTC. This gives the protein CASSIRTGGYEQYF.